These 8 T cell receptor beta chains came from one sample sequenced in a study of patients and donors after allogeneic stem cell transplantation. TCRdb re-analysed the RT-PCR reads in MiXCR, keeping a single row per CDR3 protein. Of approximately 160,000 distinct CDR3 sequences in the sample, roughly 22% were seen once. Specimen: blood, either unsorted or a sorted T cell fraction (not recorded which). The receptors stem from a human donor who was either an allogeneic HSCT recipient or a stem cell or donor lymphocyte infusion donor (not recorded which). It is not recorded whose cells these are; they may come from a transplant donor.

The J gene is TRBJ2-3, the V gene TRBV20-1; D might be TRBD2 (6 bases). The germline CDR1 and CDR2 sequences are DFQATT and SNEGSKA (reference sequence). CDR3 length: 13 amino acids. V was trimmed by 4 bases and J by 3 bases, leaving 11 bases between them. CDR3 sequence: CSAIADTTDTQYF. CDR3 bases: TGCAGTGCTATAGCGGATACTACAGATACGCAGTATTTT.

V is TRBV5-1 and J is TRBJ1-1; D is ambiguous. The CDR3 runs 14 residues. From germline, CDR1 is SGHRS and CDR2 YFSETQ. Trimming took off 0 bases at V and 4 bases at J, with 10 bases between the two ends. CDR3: CASSLEMRGTEAFF. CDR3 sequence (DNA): TGCGCCAGCAGCTTGGAGATGCGGGGCACTGAAGCTTTCTTT.

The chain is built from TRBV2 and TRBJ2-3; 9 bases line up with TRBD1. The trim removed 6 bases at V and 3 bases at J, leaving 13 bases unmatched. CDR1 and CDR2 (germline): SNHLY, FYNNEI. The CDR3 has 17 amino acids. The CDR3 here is CASREGLGTGRTDTQYF. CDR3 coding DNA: TGTGCCAGCAGGGAGGGGTTGGGGACAGGGAGAACAGATACGCAGTATTTT.

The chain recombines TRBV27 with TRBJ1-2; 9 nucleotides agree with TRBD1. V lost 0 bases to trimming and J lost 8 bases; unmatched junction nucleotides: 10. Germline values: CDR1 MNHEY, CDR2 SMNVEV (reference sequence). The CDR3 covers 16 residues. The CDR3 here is CASSLSFGTGRSGYTF. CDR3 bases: TGTGCCAGCAGTTTATCGTTCGGGACAGGGCGGAGCGGCTACACCTTC.

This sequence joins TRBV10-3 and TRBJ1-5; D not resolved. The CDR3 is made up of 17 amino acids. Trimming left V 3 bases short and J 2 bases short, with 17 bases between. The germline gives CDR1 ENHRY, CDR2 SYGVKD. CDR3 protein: CAISDTTGVRGNQPQHF. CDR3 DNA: TGTGCCATCAGTGATACTACCGGGGTGAGGGGCAATCAGCCCCAGCATTTT.

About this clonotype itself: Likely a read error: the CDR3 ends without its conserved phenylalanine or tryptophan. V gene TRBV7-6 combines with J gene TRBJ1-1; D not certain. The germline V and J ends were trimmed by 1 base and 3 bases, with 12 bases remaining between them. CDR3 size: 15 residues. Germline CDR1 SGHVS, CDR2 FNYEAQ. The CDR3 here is CASSLGGSRDTEAFL. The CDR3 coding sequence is TGTGCCAGCAGCTTAGGCGGATCTCGGGACACTGAAGCTTTCTTG.

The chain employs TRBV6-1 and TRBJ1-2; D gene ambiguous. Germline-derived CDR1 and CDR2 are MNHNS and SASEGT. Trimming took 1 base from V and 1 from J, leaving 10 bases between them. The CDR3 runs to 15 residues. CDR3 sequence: CASSEDVRNNYGYTF. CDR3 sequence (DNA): TGTGCCAGCAGTGAAGATGTAAGGAATAACTATGGCTACACCTTC.

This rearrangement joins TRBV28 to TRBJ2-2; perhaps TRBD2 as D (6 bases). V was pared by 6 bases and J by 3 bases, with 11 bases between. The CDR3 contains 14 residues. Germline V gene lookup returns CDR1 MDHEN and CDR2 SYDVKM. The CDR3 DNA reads TGTGCCAGCAGCAAGGAGGGGTACACCGGGGAGCTGTTTTTT. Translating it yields CASSKEGYTGELFF.